The clone carrying this TCR beta chain came up once. Produced via immunoSEQ multiplex PCR; TCRdb's table is partial and in-frame only. This sample has about 79,000 clones, with 91% found just once. This specimen comes from a study of technical replicates of blood from several donors. The CDR3 is 14 residues long. V was cut by 0 bases and J by 5 bases, with 10 bases left in between. Germline CDR1 reads MNHEY; CDR2 reads SVGAGI. Source material: T cells isolated from PBMCs. The clonotype originates from a human donor in good health. Some clones in this sample may be carry-over from other donors' samples. The chain employs TRBV6-5 and TRBJ2-5; a weak D match, TRBD1 (5 bases). CDR3 sequence (DNA): TGTGCCAGCAGTTACTCTAAGGGGCGCGAGACCCAGTACTTC. The encoded protein is CASSYSKGRETQYF.